The rows below give T cell receptor beta chains drawn from one sample of a study of chemoradiotherapy in HPV16-positive cancers. Using immunoSEQ multiplex PCR, the repertoire was profiled, and TCRdb retains in-frame clones only, with some absent. The table shows 65,000 to 80,000 clones, with 85% to 90% occurring only once. The input for sequencing was blood, taken from a patient who underwent chemoradiotherapy. All receptors derive from a human donor with HPV-associated anogenital cancer. CDR3s include the opening cysteine and the closing phenylalanine or tryptophan. The order of the fields is V gene, D gene, J gene, CDR3 DNA, CDR3 protein. D genes are given only for firm matches.

>TRBV4-1|-|TRBJ2-7
TGCGCCAGCAGCCTCCAACAGGGCTACGAGCAGTACTTC
CASSLQQGYEQYF
>TRBV6-5|TRBD1|TRBJ1-6
TGTGCCAGCAGTTACATGACAGGGGCCGATTCACCCCTCCACTTT
CASSYMTGADSPLHF
>TRBV9|TRBD2|TRBJ2-1
TGTGCCAGCAGCGCCCCTAGCGGGTCCTCCTACAATGAGCAGTTCTTC
CASSAPSGSSYNEQFF
>TRBV11-2|TRBD2|TRBJ2-4
TGTGCCAGCACTTCGACTAGCGGGAATTGGGCCAAAAACATTCAGTACTTC
CASTSTSGNWAKNIQYF
>TRBV12-5|-|TRBJ1-2
TGTGCTAGTGGTTTGGCGGGCAGCTATGGCTACACCTTC
CASGLAGSYGYTF
>TRBV7-8|TRBD2|TRBJ2-1
TGTGCCAGCAGCCCCCCCAGGGAGCGGGGGGTCAATGAGCAGTTCTTC
CASSPPRERGVNEQFF
>TRBV10-3|-|TRBJ2-1
TGTGCCATCAGTGAGTCCTGGGGGGCCGTCGGCAATGAGCAGTTCTTC
CAISESWGAVGNEQFF
>TRBV10-3|-|TRBJ1-1
TGTGCCATCAGTGAGAGGGCAGGGGAGGGCACTGAAGCTTTCTTT
CAISERAGEGTEAFF
>TRBV5-1|-|TRBJ2-5
TGCGCCAGCAGCTTGGCCACCTACCCCCAGGAGACCCAGTACTTC
CASSLATYPQETQYF
>TRBV4-1|-|TRBJ1-1
TGCGCCAGCAGCCAAGGGTGGTTTGGGGGTGACACTGAAGCTTTCTTT
CASSQGWFGGDTEAFF